These T cell receptor beta chains were read from a single sample in a study of cytotoxic CD8 clonotypes in ibrutinib-treated CLL. TCRdb's copy holds only in-frame clones and misses some; the assay was immunoSEQ multiplex PCR. The table has around 40,000 clones, roughly 70% seen once. The material was PBMCs, obtained at disease progression, from a patient treated with ibrutinib. These TCRs come from a human donor with chronic lymphocytic leukemia. Both conserved end residues are part of each CDR3. D genes are given only for firm matches. Clone sizes are given selectively: once, few, many, or a class where the clone is expanded.

>14|.|TRBV15|.|TRBJ1-1
TGTGCCACCAGCAGAGATAGGCAGATGACTGAAGCTTTCTTT
CATSRDRQMTEAFF
>14|.|TRBV5-4|TRBD2|TRBJ2-5
TGTGCCAGCAGCCTTCGGGGGGGTCAAGAGACCCAGTACTTC
CASSLRGGQETQYF
>17|once|TRBV11-2|.|TRBJ2-4
TGTGCCAGCAGCTGGGGCGGGGTGAGACTAGCCAAAAACATTCAGTACTTC
CASSWGGVRLAKNIQYF
>15|.|TRBV10-2|TRBD1|TRBJ1-1
TGCGCCAGCAGGCTGAATCCGGGACAGGGGGCTGAAGCTTTCTTT
CASRLNPGQGAEAFF
>15|.|TRBV27|.|TRBJ2-5
TGTGCCAGCAGTTCGTCCAGGATGGGAGGAGAGACCCAGTACTTC
CASSSSRMGGETQYF
>14|.|TRBV5-1|.|TRBJ1-1
TGCGCCAGCAGCGTACAGGGTCTCGACACTGAAGCTTTCTTT
CASSVQGLDTEAFF
>19|.|TRBV2|.|TRBJ1-4
TGTGCCAGCAGCTTAACGCCGGACAGCGCCTTTGCAACTAATGAAAAACTGTTTTTT
CASSLTPDSAFATNEKLFF
>16|.|TRBV5-6|.|TRBJ1-4
TGTGCCAGCAGCAGGGACCGGGGTGTGACTAATGAAAAACTGTTTTTT
CASSRDRGVTNEKLFF
>15|.|TRBV9|TRBD2|TRBJ2-5
TGTGCCAGCAGCGTAGATCTAGCGGGGGGAGAGACCCAGTACTTC
CASSVDLAGGETQYF
>14|.|TRBV19|.|TRBJ1-1
TGTGCCAGTAGTATAGGTGTAGGCCGGACTGAAGCTTTCTTT
CASSIGVGRTEAFF
>13|once|TRBV18|.|TRBJ2-7
TGTGCCAGCTCACAGGCCGGGTTCTACGAGCAGTACTTC
CASSQAGFYEQYF
>19|.|TRBV5-1|.|TRBJ2-7
TGCGCCAGCAGCTTGGCTTGGGACAGGGTCCGAGCGGGAGTCTACGAGCAGTACTTC
CASSLAWDRVRAGVYEQYF
>16|.|TRBV15|.|TRBJ2-6
TGTGCCACCAGCAGAGATAGGGGCTCTGGGGCCAACGTCCTGACTTTC
CATSRDRGSGANVLTF
>13|.|TRBV10-1|.|TRBJ2-1
TGCGCCAGCCGAGCAGGGGGGAACAATGAGCAGTTCTTC
CASRAGGNNEQFF
>14|.|TRBV5-1|.|TRBJ2-1
TGCGCCAGCAGCTTGGTTGGACAGCAAGATGAGCAGTTCTTC
CASSLVGQQDEQFF
>14|.|TRBV4-2|.|TRBJ2-7
TGTGCCAGCAGCCAAGATGGGCGCTCCTACGAGCAGTACTTC
CASSQDGRSYEQYF
>14|.|TRBV5-1|.|TRBJ2-5
TGCGCCAGCAGCTCCCAAGGCCTCCAAGAGACCCAGTACTTC
CASSSQGLQETQYF
>16|few|TRBV4-2|TRBD2|TRBJ2-3
TGTGCCAGCAGCCCGATAGCGGGAGGAGGCACAGATACGCAGTATTTT
CASSPIAGGGTDTQYF
>16|.|TRBV27|.|TRBJ2-2
TGTGCCAGCACCAGCGGAAGTAGGGGTTATCCCGGGGAGCTGTTTTTT
CASTSGSRGYPGELFF
>15|many|TRBV18|TRBD1|TRBJ1-5
TGTGCCAGCTCCCGCGGACAGGGGCGAGATCAGCCCCAGCATTTT
CASSRGQGRDQPQHF
>16|.|TRBV18|TRBD2|TRBJ2-3
TGTGCCAGCTCACGCGGACTAGCGGGAGCCACAGATACGCAGTATTTT
CASSRGLAGATDTQYF
>16|.|TRBV19|TRBD2|TRBJ2-1
TGTGCCAGTAGTACGGATAGCGGGGGGGGATACAATGAGCAGTTCTTC
CASSTDSGGGYNEQFF
>17|.|TRBV25-1|TRBD2|TRBJ2-1
TGTGCCAGCAGCCCCAAGCGGTCCGGACTAGCGGGAGTTGAGCAGTTCTTC
CASSPKRSGLAGVEQFF
>16|once|TRBV9|.|TRBJ1-1
TGTGCCAGCAGCCCCCCAATGTCTACTATGAACACTGAAGCTTTCTTT
CASSPPMSTMNTEAFF
>12|.|TRBV10-3|.|TRBJ1-3
TGTGCCATCGGGAACTCTGGAAACACCATATATTTT
CAIGNSGNTIYF
>13|.|TRBV7-9|.|TRBJ1-1
TGTGCCAGCAGCCAACAGCTAAACACTGAAGCTTTCTTT
CASSQQLNTEAFF
>17|.|TRBV4-1|TRBD1|TRBJ2-5
TGCGCCAGCAGCCAAGGGACAGGGGCTTGGGACCAAGAGACCCAGTACTTC
CASSQGTGAWDQETQYF
>15|.|TRBV6-5|.|TRBJ2-1
TGTGCCAGCAGTTACGTAGACAGGTCGATTGGTGAGCAGTTCTTC
CASSYVDRSIGEQFF
>10|few|TRBV20-1|.|TRBJ1-2
TGCAGTGCTAGAGATGGAGGCTACACCTTC
CSARDGGYTF
>14|.|TRBV19|TRBD2|TRBJ2-5
TGTGCCAGCCGCCCGACTAGCGGGAGGGAGACCCAGTACTTC
CASRPTSGRETQYF
>12|.|TRBV6-1|.|TRBJ1-4
TGTGCCTCCCTCGGGGGCTGGGAAAAACTGTTTTTT
CASLGGWEKLFF
>18|.|TRBV10-3|TRBD2|TRBJ2-1
TGTGCCATCAGTGAGTCTGGGCCACTAGCGGGGGCCCCCAATGAGCAGTTCTTC
CAISESGPLAGAPNEQFF
>10|.|TRBV20-1|.|TRBJ1-1
TGCAGTGCTGGGAACAGGGAAGGCTTCTTT
CSAGNREGFF
>14|.|TRBV5-1|.|TRBJ2-7
TGCGCCAGCAGCTTGTCACAGGAATATTACGAGCAGTACTTC
CASSLSQEYYEQYF
>15|.|TRBV27|TRBD1|TRBJ1-4
TGTGCCAGCAGTACCCCCGGGACAGGGGGGGAAAAACTGTTTTTT
CASSTPGTGGEKLFF
>13|.|TRBV18|TRBD2|TRBJ2-7
TGTGCCAGCTCACCAGTGGCGGGAGAGGGGCAGTACTTC
CASSPVAGEGQYF
>15|.|TRBV7-9|TRBD2|TRBJ2-1
TGTGCCAGCAGTATAGCGGGGGGGCGCTACAATGAGCAGTTCTTC
CASSIAGGRYNEQFF
>15|.|TRBV10-3|.|TRBJ1-5
TGTGCCATTCCCGGACAGACTTTTTGCAATCAGCCCCAGCATTTT
CAIPGQTFCNQPQHF
>16|.|TRBV21-1|.|TRBJ1-1
TGTGCCAGCAGCAAACCAACCTACAGAGCGAACACTGAAGCTTTCTTT
CASSKPTYRANTEAFF
>16|.|TRBV7-9|.|TRBJ1-3
TGTGCCAGCAGCTTATTGTCCCAGGGGATGCGAAACACCATATATTTT
CASSLLSQGMRNTIYF
>12|few|TRBV27|TRBD2|TRBJ2-1
TGTGCCAGCGGCCATAGGGAGGGGGAGCAGTTCTTC
CASGHREGEQFF
>15|.|TRBV7-8|TRBD2|TRBJ2-5
TGTGCCAGCAGCTCACTAGCGGGAGGAGGCGAGACCCAGTACTTC
CASSSLAGGGETQYF
>15|once|TRBV9|TRBD2|TRBJ2-5
TGTGCCAGCAGCGTAGGAGCGGGGCTACGGGAGACCCAGTACTTC
CASSVGAGLRETQYF
>15|few|TRBV28|TRBD2|TRBJ2-1
TGTGCCAGCAGCAAAGGACTAGCGGGAGATAATGAGCAGTTCTTC
CASSKGLAGDNEQFF
>14|.|TRBV4-1|TRBD1|TRBJ2-7
TGCGCCAGCAGCGGACAGGGGGGGGTCTACGAGCAGTACTTC
CASSGQGGVYEQYF
>21|.|TRBV15|TRBD1|TRBJ2-5
TGTGCCACCAGAAGAGACAGGGGGTGTGCGGCGGTAATAGTATGGCAAGAGACCCAGTACTTC
CATRRDRGCAAVIVWQETQYF
>13|few|TRBV5-1|.|TRBJ2-1
TGCGCCAGCAGCAAAGACCCCGCTGGGGAGCAGTTCTTC
CASSKDPAGEQFF
>14|.|TRBV19|.|TRBJ1-1
TGTGCCAGTAGTATGGGCCAGGGGAGAACTGAAGCTTTCTTT
CASSMGQGRTEAFF
>17|.|TRBV28|.|TRBJ2-7
TGTGCCAGCAGTTTAGGGCCCGGGACAAGGAGCTCCTACGAGCAGTACTTC
CASSLGPGTRSSYEQYF
>15|.|TRBV7-2|.|TRBJ1-2
TGTGCCAGCAGCTTATCACGGTTTAACCTCGATGGCTACACCTTC
CASSLSRFNLDGYTF
>16|once|TRBV13|TRBD2|TRBJ2-1
TGTGCCAGCAGCATGACTAGCGGGGAATCAAGGGATGAGCAGTTCTTC
CASSMTSGESRDEQFF
>15|.|TRBV5-1|.|TRBJ2-5
TGCGCCAGCAGCTTGGGAGGGGTCTACCAAGAGACCCAGTACTTC
CASSLGGVYQETQYF
>17|.|TRBV28|.|TRBJ2-7
TGTGCCAGCAGTTTAGTGACAAGCCGAGTGATTTCCTACGAGCAGTACTTC
CASSLVTSRVISYEQYF
>17|.|TRBV5-1|TRBD2|TRBJ2-2
TGCGCCAGCAGAGGACTAGCGGGGACTACGAACACCGGGGAGCTGTTTTTT
CASRGLAGTTNTGELFF
>13|.|TRBV2|.|TRBJ2-5
TGTGCCAGCAACAATCCCCCTAGGGAGACCCAGTACTTC
CASNNPPRETQYF
>13|few|TRBV29-1|TRBD1|TRBJ1-2
TGCAGCGTTGGCGACAGGGGTAACTATGGCTACACCTTC
CSVGDRGNYGYTF
>17|.|TRBV12-2|.|TRBJ1-4
TGTGCAAGTCGCTTTAAGGAGCAGGCTCCAACTAATGAAAAACTGTTTTTT
CASRFKEQAPTNEKLFF
>11|.|TRBV14|.|TRBJ2-5
TGTGCCAGCAGCCAAGATAGGACCCAGTACTTC
CASSQDRTQYF
>15|.|TRBV5-1|TRBD2|TRBJ2-1
TGCGCCAGCGAACCGTCCCCCGGGAGGAACAATGAGCAGTTCTTC
CASEPSPGRNNEQFF
>14|.|TRBV7-8|TRBD2|TRBJ2-3
TGTGCCAGCGGAGCGGGAAATGAAAGAGATACGCAGTATTTT
CASGAGNERDTQYF